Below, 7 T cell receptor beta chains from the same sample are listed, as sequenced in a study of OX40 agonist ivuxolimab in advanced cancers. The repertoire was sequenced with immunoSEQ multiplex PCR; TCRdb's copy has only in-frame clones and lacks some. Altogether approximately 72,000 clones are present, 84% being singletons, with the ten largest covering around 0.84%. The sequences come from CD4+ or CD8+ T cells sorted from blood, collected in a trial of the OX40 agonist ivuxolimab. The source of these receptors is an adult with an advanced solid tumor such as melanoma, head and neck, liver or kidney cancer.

CDR3 protein: CASSESKGLFF. In DNA, the CDR3 is TGTGCCAGCAGTGAGTCGAAGGGGCTGTTTTTT. The chain has TRBV6-5 and TRBJ2-2; D remains ambiguous. Germline values: CDR1 MNHEY, CDR2 SVGAGI. Trimming pared 5 bases from V and 13 bases from J, leaving 11 bases between. The CDR3 spans 11 residues.

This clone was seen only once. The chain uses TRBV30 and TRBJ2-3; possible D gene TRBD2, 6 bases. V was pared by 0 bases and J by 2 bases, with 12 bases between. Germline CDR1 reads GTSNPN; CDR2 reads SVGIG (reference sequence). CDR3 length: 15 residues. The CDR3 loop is CAWSVGRDFTDTQYF. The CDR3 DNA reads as TGTGCCTGGAGTGTAGGGCGGGATTTCACAGATACGCAGTATTTT. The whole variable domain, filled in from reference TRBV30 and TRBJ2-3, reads SQTIHQWPATLVQPVGSPLSLECTVEGTSNPNLYWYRQAAGRGLQLLFYSVGIGQISSEVPQNLSASRPQDRQFILSSKKLLLSDSGFYLCAWSVGRDFTDTQYFGPGTRLTVL.

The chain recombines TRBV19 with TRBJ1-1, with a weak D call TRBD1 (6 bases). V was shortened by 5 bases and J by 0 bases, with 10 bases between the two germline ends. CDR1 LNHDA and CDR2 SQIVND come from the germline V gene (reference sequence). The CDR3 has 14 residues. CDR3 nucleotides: TGTGCCAGTAGTTTACAGGGTTTGAACACTGAAGCTTTCTTT. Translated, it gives CASSLQGLNTEAFF.

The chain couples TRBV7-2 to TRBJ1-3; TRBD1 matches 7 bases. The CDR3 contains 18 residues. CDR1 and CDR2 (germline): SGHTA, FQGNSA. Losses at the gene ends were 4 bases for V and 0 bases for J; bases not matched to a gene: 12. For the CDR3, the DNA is TGTGCCAGCAGCTCCAGAGGGGACAGCCTAAGCTCTGGAAACACCATATATTTT. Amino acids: CASSSRGDSLSSGNTIYF.

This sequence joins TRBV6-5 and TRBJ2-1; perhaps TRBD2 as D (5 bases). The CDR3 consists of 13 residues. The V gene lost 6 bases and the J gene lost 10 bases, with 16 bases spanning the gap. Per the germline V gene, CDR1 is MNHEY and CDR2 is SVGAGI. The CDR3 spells CASSSPRAKEQFF. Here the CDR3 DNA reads TGTGCCAGCAGCTCCCCGAGGGCGAAAGAGCAGTTCTTC.

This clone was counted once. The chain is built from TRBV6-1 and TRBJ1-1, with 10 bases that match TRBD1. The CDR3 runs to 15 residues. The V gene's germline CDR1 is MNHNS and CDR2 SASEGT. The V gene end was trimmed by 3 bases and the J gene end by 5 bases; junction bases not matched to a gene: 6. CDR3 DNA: TGTGCCAGCAGTGATTTGACAGGGGGCATAACTGAAGCTTTCTTT. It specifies CASSDLTGGITEAFF.

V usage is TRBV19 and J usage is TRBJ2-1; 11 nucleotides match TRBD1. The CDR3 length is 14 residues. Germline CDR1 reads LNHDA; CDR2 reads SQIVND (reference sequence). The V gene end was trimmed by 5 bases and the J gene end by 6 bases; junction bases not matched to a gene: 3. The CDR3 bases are TGTGCCAGTAGTTCAGGGACAGGGGGCAATGAGCAGTTCTTC. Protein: CASSSGTGGNEQFF.